Listed below are T cell receptor beta chains from one sample, sequenced in a study of blood T cell repertoires in COVID-19. The repertoire was sequenced with immunoSEQ multiplex PCR; TCRdb's copy has only in-frame clones and lacks some. The data show roughly 180,000 clones, with about 86% seen just once and 20% to 25% held by the top ten. Sequenced input: peripheral blood. These receptors were taken from a man aged 70-80 years with active or convalescent COVID-19. Both conserved end residues are part of each CDR3. D genes are given only for firm matches.

V gene: TRBV5-1; D gene: .; J gene: TRBJ2-1; CDR3 DNA: TGCGCCAGCAGCCCTTTTGGTTCTAGCTCCTACAATGAGCAGTTCTTC; CDR3 protein: CASSPFGSSSYNEQFF
V gene: TRBV6-5; D gene: TRBD1; J gene: TRBJ1-1; CDR3 DNA: TGTGCCAGCAGCGACAGGACAGGGAGCACTGAAGCTTTCTTT; CDR3 protein: CASSDRTGSTEAFF
V gene: TRBV27; D gene: TRBD2; J gene: TRBJ2-1; CDR3 DNA: TGTGCCAGCAGTTTATACCTAGCGGGATTATATGAGCAGTTCTTC; CDR3 protein: CASSLYLAGLYEQFF
V gene: TRBV9; D gene: TRBD2; J gene: TRBJ2-5; CDR3 DNA: TGTGCCAGCACTAGGACTAGCGGGAGCCAAGAGACCCAGTACTTC; CDR3 protein: CASTRTSGSQETQYF
V gene: TRBV9; D gene: TRBD2; J gene: TRBJ2-1; CDR3 DNA: TGTGCCAGCAGCGTAGATTTGGGCGGGAGGGCCTACAATGAGCAGTTCTTC; CDR3 protein: CASSVDLGGRAYNEQFF
V gene: TRBV29-1; D gene: .; J gene: TRBJ1-1; CDR3 DNA: TGCAGCGGAGACAGCAGACTTAAGAACACTGAAGCTTTCTTT; CDR3 protein: CSGDSRLKNTEAFF
V gene: TRBV5-8; D gene: .; J gene: TRBJ2-3; CDR3 DNA: TGTGCCAGCAGCTTGGCAGGGACAGATACGCAGTATTTT; CDR3 protein: CASSLAGTDTQYF
V gene: TRBV29-1; D gene: TRBD1; J gene: TRBJ1-2; CDR3 DNA: TGCAGCGTTGGACGGGACAGGGTTGGCTACACCTTC; CDR3 protein: CSVGRDRVGYTF
V gene: TRBV29-1; D gene: TRBD2; J gene: TRBJ2-1; CDR3 DNA: TGCAGCGTAGTGGGTCTAGCGGATCACCCAAGCTCCTACAATGAGCAGTTCTTC; CDR3 protein: CSVVGLADHPSSYNEQFF
V gene: TRBV5-4; D gene: TRBD1; J gene: TRBJ2-7; CDR3 DNA: TGTGCCACTCACAGGGGCACGCCGTACGAGCAGTACTTC; CDR3 protein: CATHRGTPYEQYF
V gene: TRBV7-3; D gene: .; J gene: TRBJ1-6; CDR3 DNA: TGTGCCAGCAGCATCACAGGGCCGTATAATTCACCCCTCCACTTT; CDR3 protein: CASSITGPYNSPLHF
V gene: TRBV7-3; D gene: .; J gene: TRBJ2-2; CDR3 DNA: TGTGCCAGCAGCTTAATGCTGGGGGGCGGGGAGCTGTTTTTT; CDR3 protein: CASSLMLGGGELFF
V gene: TRBV5-1; D gene: .; J gene: TRBJ2-2; CDR3 DNA: TGCGCCAGCAGCTTGGAGGGACTGTCCCAGGGGGAGCTGTTTTTT; CDR3 protein: CASSLEGLSQGELFF
V gene: TRBV18; D gene: .; J gene: TRBJ1-4; CDR3 DNA: TGTGCCAGCTCACCAAAAGGGGCCGGAGAAAAACTGTTTTTT; CDR3 protein: CASSPKGAGEKLFF